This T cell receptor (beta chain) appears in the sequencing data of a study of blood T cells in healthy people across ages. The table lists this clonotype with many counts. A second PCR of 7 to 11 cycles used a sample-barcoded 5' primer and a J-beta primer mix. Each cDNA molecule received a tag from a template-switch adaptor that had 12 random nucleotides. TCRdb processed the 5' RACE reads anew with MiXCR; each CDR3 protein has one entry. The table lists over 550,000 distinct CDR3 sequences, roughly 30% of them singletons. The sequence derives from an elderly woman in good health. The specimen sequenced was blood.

This CDR3 reads CSATGRKTEAFF. CDR3 DNA: TGCAGTGCAACCGGCAGAAAGACTGAAGCTTTCTTT. The V and J genes are TRBV20-1 and TRBJ1-1, with unresolved D. This CDR3 has 12 residues. Germline values: CDR1 DFQATT, CDR2 SNEGSKA (reference sequence). The ends were cut back, 6 bases at V and 5 bases at J, with 13 bases in the middle.